These 32 T cell receptor beta chains originate from one sample sequenced in a study of cytomegalovirus exposure and HLA in healthy donors. The PCR contained 60 Vbeta and 13 Jbeta primers. Assay: immunoSEQ multiplex PCR; the TCRdb copy retains only in-frame clones and omits some. Of over 200,000 clones in the sample, under 90% are singletons; the top ten hold 1% to 1.5%. Sequencing used PBMCs. The receptors were sampled from a human donor in good health.

The chain links TRBV5-1 to TRBJ2-3; D is ambiguous. This CDR3 spans 12 amino acids. Germline loops: CDR1 SGHRS, CDR2 YFSETQ. The germline V and J ends were trimmed by 1 base and 6 bases, with 6 bases remaining between them. The CDR3 spells CASSLLRDTQYF. The CDR3 coding sequence is TGCGCCAGCAGCTTGCTGCGCGATACGCAGTATTTT.

The V call is TRBV5-6, the J call TRBJ1-3, with D perhaps TRBD1 (5 bases). CDR1 is SGHDT, CDR2 YYEEEE, per germline. The V gene lost 0 bases and the J gene lost 4 bases, with 14 bases spanning the gap. The CDR3 is 16 amino acids. In nucleotides, the CDR3 is TGTGCCAGCAGCTTGGCGTGGGACCTAGCGGGAAACACCATATATTTT. Protein: CASSLAWDLAGNTIYF.

CDR3 DNA sequence: TGTGCCAGTAGTGCTAGCGGGAGTGTCTACGAGCAGTACTTC. It specifies CASSASGSVYEQYF. This chain joins TRBV19 and TRBJ2-7; 10 bases agree with TRBD2. V lost 5 bases, J lost 3 bases, and 4 bases stayed unmatched. The CDR3 is made up of 14 amino acids. The germline V gene encodes CDR1 LNHDA and CDR2 SQIVND (reference sequence).

This sequence joins TRBV5-1 and TRBJ2-1, with TRBD2 identical over 10 bases. Losses at the gene ends were 3 bases for V and 5 bases for J; bases not matched to a gene: 8. The length of the CDR3 is 16 residues. Germline V gene sequence: CDR1 SGHRS, CDR2 YFSETQ. CDR3 in DNA: TGCGCCAGCAGCTACCGACTAGCGGGTATGAACAATGAGCAGTTCTTC. Its translation is CASSYRLAGMNNEQFF.

This chain joins TRBV15 and TRBJ2-7; 8 positions agree with TRBD1. Germline-derived CDR1 and CDR2 are LNHNV and YYDKDF (reference sequence). The CDR3 loop spans 13 amino acids. CDR3 DNA: TGTGCGAATGAGGACAGGGCTTCCTACGAGCAGTACTTC. Translating gives CANEDRASYEQYF.

The gene calls are TRBV6-5 and TRBJ2-7; 12 nucleotides align to TRBD1. Per germline, CDR1 MNHEY and CDR2 SVGAGI. The V and J ends lost 6 bases and 4 bases, in that order; junction bases with no gene match: 7. The CDR3 spans 15 residues. Written as DNA, the CDR3 is TGTGCCAGCAGATCGGGACAGGGGGCGCGGTACGAGCAGTACTTC. Protein: CASRSGQGARYEQYF.

The rearrangement links TRBV6-1 to TRBJ1-3; D gene unclear. Germline V gene sequence: CDR1 MNHNS, CDR2 SASEGT. The V gene lost 10 bases and the J gene lost 0 bases, with 10 bases spanning the gap. The CDR3 contains 13 residues. CDR3 in DNA: TGTGCCACACTAATCCCCTCTGGAAACACCATATATTTT. It codes for CATLIPSGNTIYF.

This chain uses TRBV19 with TRBJ1-5, with D unclear. The CDR3 consists of 13 residues. CDR1 and CDR2 from the germline V gene are LNHDA and SQIVND (reference sequence). The germline V and J ends were trimmed by 5 bases and 9 bases, with 14 bases remaining between them. CDR3 in DNA: TGTGCCAGTAGTCCCCGGGGTCCCAGGCCCCAGCATTTT. This sequence encodes CASSPRGPRPQHF.

J is TRBJ1-3 and V is TRBV9; TRBD1 matches 12 bases. This CDR3 has 16 amino acids. J was trimmed by 10 bases and V by 0 bases; bases with no gene match: 8. The germline gives CDR1 SGDLS, CDR2 YYNGEE. The CDR3 DNA follows: TGTGCCAGCAGCGTAGAGGGACAGGGGGCCTTCCGGACCATATATTTT. Its protein product is CASSVEGQGAFRTIYF.

The chain employs TRBV18 and TRBJ2-5; 11 bases match TRBD1. Trimming took 2 bases from V and 5 from J; bases not matched to a gene: 1. CDR3 length equals 14 residues. Germline V gene data show CDR1 as KGHSH and CDR2 as LQKENI. This CDR3 reads CASSPGQGAETQYF. The CDR3 bases are TGTGCCAGCTCACCAGGACAGGGGGCGGAGACCCAGTACTTC.

The rearrangement links TRBV5-1 to TRBJ1-1; no reliable D call. The CDR3 is 13 amino acids. V was trimmed by 6 bases and J by 1 base, leaving 10 bases between them. From germline, CDR1 is SGHRS and CDR2 YFSETQ. The CDR3 reads CASTTAANTEAFF. In DNA, the CDR3 is TGCGCCAGCACAACGGCGGCGAACACTGAAGCTTTCTTT.

The chain joins TRBV11-3 to TRBJ2-7; perhaps TRBD2 as D (5 bases). Germline V gene data show CDR1 as SGHNT and CDR2 as YENEEA. The CDR3 totals 12 residues. Trimming pared 5 bases from V and 1 base from J, leaving 6 bases between. CDR3 nucleotide sequence: TGTGCCAGCAGCCGGGGATCCTACGAGCAGTACTTC. It specifies CASSRGSYEQYF.

The chain uses TRBV7-9 and TRBJ1-2; 10 bases are shared with TRBD1. The CDR3 totals 15 residues. Trimming at V came to 4 bases and at J to 5 bases, leaving 7 bases not matched to a gene. Germline V gene sequence: CDR1 SEHNR, CDR2 FQNEAQ (reference sequence). CDR3 coding DNA: TGTGCCAGCAGCTCGGACAGGGGGAAATCGTATGGCTACACCTTC. This sequence encodes CASSSDRGKSYGYTF.

As concerns this clone: The germline gene is not matched at one end of the junction; a read error may be the cause. The chain carries TRBV7-7 and TRBJ2-5, with D unresolved. CDR3 size: 13 residues. Germline V gene data show CDR1 as SSHAT and CDR2 as FNYEAQ (reference sequence). The CDR3 sequence: CASSINARETQYF. Here the CDR3 DNA reads TGTGCTAGCAGCATTAACGCCAGAGAGACCCAGTACTTC.

The gene calls are TRBV28 and TRBJ2-7; 9 bases match TRBD1. The CDR3 has 14 amino acids. Germline CDR1 is MDHEN and CDR2 is SYDVKM. V was pared by 5 bases and J by 5 bases, with 7 bases of the junction left unmatched. CDR3 protein: CASSVPTGGNEQYF. CDR3 DNA: TGTGCCAGCAGTGTACCGACAGGGGGTAACGAGCAGTACTTC.

This clone has only one observation. The chain joins TRBV7-3 to TRBJ1-1, with D uncertain. V was trimmed by 1 base and J by 5 bases, leaving 14 bases between them. From germline, CDR1 is SGHTA and CDR2 FQGTGA. The CDR3 consists of 15 residues. CDR3 nucleotides: TGTGCCAGCAGCTTAAGGTTCGGGGAGTGGACTGAAGCTTTCTTT. Translating it yields CASSLRFGEWTEAFF.

V gene TRBV5-1 combines with J gene TRBJ1-1, with unresolved D. This CDR3 comprises 14 residues. Germline V gene data show CDR1 as SGHRS and CDR2 as YFSETQ. V lost 1 base and J lost 0, with 7 bases in between. CDR3 sequence (DNA): TGCGCCAGCAGCTTGAGCGATATGAACACTGAAGCTTTCTTT. Translated, it gives CASSLSDMNTEAFF. Complete variable domain (other parts from reference TRBV5-1 and TRBJ1-1): KAGVTQTPRYLIKTRGQQVTLSCSPISGHRSVSWYQQTPGQGLQFLFEYFSETQRNKGNFPGRFSGRQFSNSRSEMNVSTLELGDSALYLCASSLSDMNTEAFFGQGTRLTVV.

This chain connects TRBV5-1 to TRBJ2-2, with a weak D call TRBD2 (6 bases). This CDR3 has 15 residues. Per germline, CDR1 SGHRS and CDR2 YFSETQ. The germline V and J ends were trimmed by 0 bases and 3 bases, with 9 bases remaining between them. The CDR3 region is CASSLEAGDTGELFF. The CDR3, as DNA: TGCGCCAGCAGCTTGGAAGCGGGCGACACCGGGGAGCTGTTTTTT.

The chain uses TRBV10-3 and TRBJ1-1; D not certain. Germline V CDR1 and CDR2: ENHRY, SYGVKD. With 2 bases removed from V and 7 bases from J, the gap between germline ends came to 14 bases. CDR3 length: 14 amino acids. Written as DNA, the CDR3 is TGTGCCATCAGTGAGGGAGGAGGGCTAAGTGAAGCTTTCTTT. This gives the protein CAISEGGGLSEAFF.

The J gene is TRBJ2-2, the V gene TRBV7-6; TRBD2 might be the D (6 bases). CDR3 length: 14 residues. Germline V lookup: CDR1 SGHVS, CDR2 FNYEAQ. Trimming pared 2 bases from V and 6 bases from J, leaving 10 bases between. DNA for the CDR3: TGTGCCAGCAGCTTAACGGGAGCGGCCGGGGAGCTGTTTTTT. It codes for CASSLTGAAGELFF.

The chain has TRBV6-5 and TRBJ2-1; TRBD2 matches 11 bases. CDR1 is MNHEY and CDR2 is SVGAGI in the germline V gene. This CDR3 has 15 residues. Trimming cost V 4 bases and J 5 bases; bases outside gene matches: 4. The CDR3 spells CASSFWTSGHNEQFF. The CDR3 nucleotides are TGTGCCAGCAGTTTCTGGACTAGCGGGCACAATGAGCAGTTCTTC.

This clone was picked up one time. The chain is built from TRBV29-1 and TRBJ1-2, with TRBD1 identical over 11 bases. This CDR3 has 14 amino acids. V shed 7 bases, J shed 4 bases, and the junction held 8 bases outside the gene matches. Germline V gene data show CDR1 as SQVTM and CDR2 as ANQGSEA. As DNA, the CDR3 is TGCAGCGCCGAAGCCGGGACAGGGGGCTATGGCTACACCTTC. This encodes CSAEAGTGGYGYTF.

The gene calls are TRBV21-1 and TRBJ1-5. TRBV21-1 is given as a pseudogene. The CDR3 is 18 amino acids. CDR3 in DNA: TGTGCCAGCAGCAAAGTTCGTAGGGGGGGATATAGCAATCAGCCCCAGCATTTT. It specifies CASSKVRRGGYSNQPQHF.

This clone was observed a handful of times. V is TRBV2 and J is TRBJ2-1; a weak D match, TRBD1 (5 bases). Germline loops: CDR1 SNHLY, CDR2 FYNNEI. The CDR3 has 11 residues. The chain's CDR3 is CATPRGNEQFF. CDR3 nucleotides: TGTGCTACACCTAGGGGCAATGAGCAGTTCTTC.

The chain links TRBV19 to TRBJ1-3; D ambiguous. This CDR3 contains 16 residues. V lost 0 bases, J lost 2 bases, and 11 bases lay in between. Germline lookup yields CDR1 LNHDA and CDR2 SQIVND (reference sequence). The CDR3 loop is CASSIEVRFTGNTIYF. CDR3 DNA: TGTGCCAGTAGTATAGAAGTGCGCTTCACTGGAAACACCATATATTTT.

This chain uses TRBV19 with TRBJ2-1; TRBD1 matches at 9 bases. CDR1 and CDR2 (germline): LNHDA, SQIVND (reference sequence). The ends lost 5 bases at V and 7 bases at J; junction bases unmatched: 12. The CDR3 extends over 16 amino acids. The CDR3 region has the DNA TGTGCCAGTAGTCGATTGCTGGGGGACAGGGAGAATGAGCAGTTCTTC. This encodes CASSRLLGDRENEQFF.

The gene calls are TRBV9 and TRBJ2-4, with 13 bases fitting TRBD2. The CDR3 has 21 amino acids. Germline V CDR1 and CDR2: SGDLS, YYNGEE. The V gene end was trimmed by 5 bases and the J gene end by 1 base; junction bases not matched to a gene: 18. DNA of the CDR3: TGTGCCAGCAGGAGATTGCTTCGGACTAGCGGGAGTTCAGGGGCCAAAAACATTCAGTACTTC. Translated: CASRRLLRTSGSSGAKNIQYF.

This chain joins TRBV7-2 and TRBJ2-5; D uncertain. The J call could be wrong; TRBJ2-7 is a better fit for the DNA end. The CDR3 has 11 residues. Germline V lookup: CDR1 SGHTA, CDR2 FQGNSA. The CDR3 nucleotides read TGTGCCAGCAGCTTAACTGCCGAGCAGTACTTC. Its protein is CASSLTAEQYF.

The chain couples TRBV9 to TRBJ1-1; possible D gene TRBD1, 6 bases. Trimming took 3 bases from V and 4 from J, leaving 10 bases between them. Germline lookup yields CDR1 SGDLS and CDR2 YYNGEE. This CDR3 has 13 amino acids. The CDR3 protein is CASSAGGPTEAFF. The CDR3 bases are TGTGCCAGCAGCGCGGGGGGGCCCACTGAAGCTTTCTTT.

This rearrangement joins TRBV19 to TRBJ2-7; possible D gene TRBD1, 5 bases. With 6 bases removed from V and 3 bases from J, the gap between germline ends came to 21 bases. The CDR3 is made up of 16 amino acids. From germline, CDR1 is LNHDA and CDR2 SQIVND (reference sequence). The DNA for the CDR3 is TGTGCCAGTAGCCCCCGTCAGGGTCAGTATTACTACGAGCAGTACTTC. It codes for CASSPRQGQYYYEQYF.

The CDR3 DNA follows: TGTGCCAGCAGGGACGGTGGCGGGGAAAAACTGTTTTTT. It encodes CASRDGGGEKLFF. The rearrangement links TRBV27 to TRBJ1-4; D ambiguous. Trimming left V 6 bases short and J 8 bases short, with 13 bases between. The CDR3 totals 13 residues. CDR1 is MNHEY and CDR2 is SMNVEV in the germline V gene (reference sequence).

The chain has TRBV7-3 and TRBJ2-3, with TRBD1 matching 8 bases. This CDR3 has 15 amino acids. CDR1 is SGHTA, CDR2 FQGTGA, per germline. V was pared by 5 bases and J by 6 bases, with 10 bases of the junction left unmatched. CDR3 loop: CASSPAGGNRDTQYF. CDR3 coding DNA: TGTGCCAGCAGCCCAGCAGGGGGCAATCGGGATACGCAGTATTTT.